This entry features one T cell receptor (beta chain) sequence. This clonotype was seen at least ten times. This clone's antigen is unknown. Nothing much larger sits one base from this clone, and base qualities are not available. Amplification of TCR beta CDR3 regions was carried out from RNA transcripts. The first round of RT-PCR for the TCR CDR3 was performed with the HTBI primer set and the Qiagen OneStep RT-PCR kit. Libraries were constructed in a second round of multiplex PCR, after which size selection and purification were carried out. Paired-end sequencing of the libraries was performed with 100 bp reads on an Illumina HiSeq2000. The authors' analysis ran thus. SOAPnuke was used to process the raw data, with reads discarded if the reads contained adapters or uncalled bases, had a mean Phred below 15, or lacked an exact constant-primer or identifier match. COPE v1.2.5 was used to merge high-quality paired reads, and clonotypes were defined as unique nucleotide sequences. MiTCR v1.1 was used to align clonotypes to the IMGT TRBV, TRBD and TRBJ reference segments. The analysis was restricted to V-J combinations with a frequency above 0.0001, which together covered 99% to 99.2% of the repertoires. The TCS score was defined as F50 (clonal expansion) divided by E x V (chaos), with BLOSUM62-based TCRdist calculated between CDR3 peptides within each V-J. Welch's t-statistics and random forest reduced around 550 V-J features to about 13, which were used in a naive Bayes classifier (R e1071). Thyroid-blood repertoire similarity was quantified with the Morisita-Horn index. Using fastp trimming at Q25 and MiXCR clonotype assembly, TCRdb reanalyzed the public sequencing data and kept in-frame beta chains. CDR3 protein sequences are deduplicated, and each keeps its most common genes and DNA. In this record, the V and J calls reflect TCRdb's handling and not the investigators' own analysis. This sample is represented by roughly 100,000 distinct CDR3 sequences; over 45% of them were singletons. The ten largest clones capture 20% to 30% of the sample.

This record comes from a study of T cells in Graves' hyperthyroidism and ophthalmopathy (dated by TCRdb to about 2019). In terms of the full investigation: Peripheral blood samples were taken at the time of initial diagnosis, prior to any treatment. Thyroid tissue and blood T-cell repertoires from over 5 Graves' hyperthyroidism patients were also compared in the study. Whether ophthalmopathy could be predicted prospectively was tested in an independent validation cohort made up of roughly 20 hyperthyroidism patients plus 17 patients who later progressed to ophthalmopathy. Once sampling was done, hyperthyroidism patients were given methimazole at a starting dose of 30 mg daily, whereas ophthalmopathy patients were given high-dose intravenous methylprednisolone. The paper reports TCR Vbeta CDR3 sequencing of over 120 peripheral blood samples: 43 ophthalmopathy, fewer than 80 hyperthyroidism and some 17 progressor patients. To identify TCR V-J signatures that set the groups apart, the researchers used a discovery cohort of 90 to 100 patients, made up of roughly 45 with Graves' ophthalmopathy and 57 with stable Graves' hyperthyroidism. The 100 discovery patients were randomly split 7:3 into training and test sets.

A patient counted as having stable Graves' hyperthyroidism if no progression to ophthalmopathy occurred over 18 months of follow-up. Hyperthyroidism patients were newly diagnosed, with disease duration under 2 months, and aged 18 to 65 years. Patients with uncontrolled infections, other autoimmune diseases, pregnancy or lactation were excluded. Diagnoses were established on the basis of clinical symptoms, serum thyroxine and TRAb, thyroid ultrasound, and orbital computed tomography. PBMCs were isolated from about 9.1 ml of fresh peripheral blood by Ficoll-Paque density gradient centrifugation. Total RNA was extracted using Trizol reagent, and RNA quality was assessed on an Agilent 2100 Bioanalyzer. The paper as a whole reports these results and caveats: No statistical method was used to fix the sample size in advance, and group allocation was not hidden from the investigators. Most expanded thyroid clonotypes (frequency above 0.001) were also detected in blood, suggesting blood repertoires may reflect thyroid immune responses. In validation, the model predicted progression to ophthalmopathy a median of approximately 6.3 months before onset, with roughly 71% sensitivity and more than 72% specificity. Ophthalmopathy was separated from stable hyperthyroidism by a 13 V-J signature model, with over 85% sensitivity and around 81% specificity obtained in cross-validation and 80%/75% obtained in testing.

For CDR1 and CDR2, the germline V gene lists SGHTS and YDEGEE. At the junction V is shortened by 4 bases and J by 1 base; bases outside the gene matches: 4. The CDR3 measures 14 amino acids from cysteine to phenylalanine. Just the 42-base CDR3 DNA is kept, in frame starting at base 1. This TCR was recovered from a man aged 40-49 years with Graves' hyperthyroidism. Sequences were obtained from blood. The chain couples TRBV5-8 to TRBJ2-7; 8 middle bases align to TRBD1. The nucleotide sequence is given as TGTGCCAGCAGCCCCAGGACAGGGTCCTACGAGCAGTACTTC. The resulting protein is CASSPRTGSYEQYF.